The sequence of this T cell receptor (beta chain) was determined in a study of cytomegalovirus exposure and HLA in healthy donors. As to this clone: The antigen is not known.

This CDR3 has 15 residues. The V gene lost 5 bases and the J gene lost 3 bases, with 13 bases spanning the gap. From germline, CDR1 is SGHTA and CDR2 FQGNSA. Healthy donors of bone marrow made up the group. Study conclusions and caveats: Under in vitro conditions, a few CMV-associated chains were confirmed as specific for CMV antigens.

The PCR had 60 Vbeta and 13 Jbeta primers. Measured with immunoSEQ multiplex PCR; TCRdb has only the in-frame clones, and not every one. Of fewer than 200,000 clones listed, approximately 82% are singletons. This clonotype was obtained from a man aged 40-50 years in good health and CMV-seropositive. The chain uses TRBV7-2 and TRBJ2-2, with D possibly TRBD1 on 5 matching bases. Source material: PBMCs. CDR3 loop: CASSHLDTYTGELFF. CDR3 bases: TGTGCCAGCAGCCACCTGGACACATACACCGGGGAGCTGTTTTTT.